This T cell receptor (beta chain) was recorded in a study of cytomegalovirus exposure and HLA in healthy donors. Broader study findings: TCR beta chains associated with HLA were, in a later analysis, more clonally expanded than equally common others. For most TCR beta V segments, an earlier analysis put the productive rate at about 90% or about 30% of the time. Accurate prediction of HLA-A and HLA-B alleles (for most subjects) was reportedly achieved from TCR beta sequences.

PCR amplification relied on 60 Vbeta primers (plus 13 Jbeta primers). TCRdb's table, derived via immunoSEQ multiplex PCR, lists solely in-frame clones and lacks some. The sample comprises 130,000 or so clones, about 75% of which are singletons, and roughly 3% rests with the top ten. CDR3 length equals 15 residues. Deletions cut 2 bases from V and 4 bases from J, with 14 bases between. CDR1 and CDR2 from the germline V gene are MDHEN and SYDVKM. This clone is a singleton in its sample. Its matching antigen is unknown. This chain links TRBV28 with TRBJ1-1; no clear D. The sequencing sample was made of PBMCs. The receptor was derived from a woman in her forties in good health and CMV-seropositive. The CDR3 here is CASSLPGPEGTEAFF. CDR3 coding DNA: TGTGCCAGCAGTTTACCGGGCCCCGAGGGCACTGAAGCTTTCTTT. Full variable domain (outside the CDR3, taken from reference TRBV28 and TRBJ1-1): DVKVTQSSRYLVKRTGEKVFLECVQDMDHENMFWYRQDPGLGLRLIYFSYDVKMKEKGDIPEGYSVSREKKERFSLILESASTNQTSMYLCASSLPGPEGTEAFFGQGTRLTVV.